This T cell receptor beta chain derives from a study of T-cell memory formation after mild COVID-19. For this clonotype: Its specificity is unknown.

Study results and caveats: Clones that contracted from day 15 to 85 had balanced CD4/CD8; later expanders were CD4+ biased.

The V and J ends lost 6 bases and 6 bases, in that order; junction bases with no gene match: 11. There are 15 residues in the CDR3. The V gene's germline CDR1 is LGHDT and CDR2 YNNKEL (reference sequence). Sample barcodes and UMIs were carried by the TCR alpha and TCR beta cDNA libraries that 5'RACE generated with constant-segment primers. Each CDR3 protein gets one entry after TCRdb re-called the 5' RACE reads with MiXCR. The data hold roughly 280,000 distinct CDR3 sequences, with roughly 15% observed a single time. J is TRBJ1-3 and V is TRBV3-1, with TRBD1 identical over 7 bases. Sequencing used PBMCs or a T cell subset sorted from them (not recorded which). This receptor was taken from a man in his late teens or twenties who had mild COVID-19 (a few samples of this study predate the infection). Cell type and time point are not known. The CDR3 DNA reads TGTGCCAGCAGACGGACAGGCGGTCTCGTAAACACCATATATTTT. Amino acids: CASRRTGGLVNTIYF. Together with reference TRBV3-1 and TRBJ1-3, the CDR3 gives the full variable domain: DTAVSQTPKYLVTQMGNDKSIKCEQNLGHDTMYWYKQDSKKFLKIMFSYNNKELIINETVPNRFSPKSPDKAHLNLHINSLELGDSAVYFCASRRTGGLVNTIYFGEGSWLTVV.